The present TCR beta chain was sequenced within a study of control samples from healthy donors and cancer patients. Profiled with immunoSEQ multiplex PCR; TCRdb holds only in-frame clones, not every one. The sample shows about 130,000 clones, 70% to 90% of them seen only once. This clone is a singleton in its sample. This CDR3 has 19 amino acids. V was clipped by 2 bases and J by 0 bases, with 20 bases between them. In germline, CDR1 is MNHEY, CDR2 SMNVEV (reference sequence). The sample was blood. The J gene is TRBJ1-5, the V gene TRBV27, with D possibly TRBD1 on 5 matching bases. The sequence was obtained from a man aged 50 to 60 in good health. Written as DNA, the CDR3 is TGTGCCAGCAGTTTACACGGGACGGGGGTACCGTATAGCAATCAGCCCCAGCATTTT. It is translated as CASSLHGTGVPYSNQPQHF.